A single sample gave rise to the 5 T cell receptor beta chains below, sequenced in a study of patients and donors after allogeneic stem cell transplantation. TCRdb called the RT-PCR reads again in MiXCR, with one record for every CDR3 protein. Seen here are about 400,000 distinct CDR3 sequences, about a sixth observed once, and the top ten hold roughly 7%. Specimen: blood, either unsorted or a sorted T cell fraction (not recorded which). The receptors come from a human donor who was either an allogeneic HSCT recipient or a stem cell or donor lymphocyte infusion donor (not recorded which). It is not recorded whose cells these are; they may come from a transplant donor.

This clonotype was picked up a small number of times. The V and J genes are TRBV20-1 and TRBJ1-1; the match to TRBD1 covers 8 bases. Per germline, CDR1 DFQATT and CDR2 SNEGSKA (reference sequence). J was trimmed by 10 bases and V by 6 bases; bases with no gene match: 13. CDR3 length: 13 residues. The CDR3, as DNA: TGCAGTGCGTGGGACAGGCGGAAAGAAAGAGCTTTCTTT. Translation gives CSAWDRRKERAFF.

The chain joins TRBV6-1 to TRBJ1-5; D is undetermined. CDR1 and CDR2 (germline): MNHNS, SASEGT. The ends were cut back, 1 base at V and 3 bases at J, with 1 base in the middle. This CDR3 spans 12 amino acids. The DNA of the CDR3 is TGTGCCAGCAGTGAAGACAATCAGCCCCAGCATTTT. Protein product: CASSEDNQPQHF.

The table lists this clonotype with a few counts. V usage is TRBV7-9 and J usage is TRBJ1-6; TRBD1 might be the D (5 bases). The ends were cut back, 1 base at V and 7 bases at J, with 14 bases in the middle. The CDR3 has 16 residues. Germline V gene data show CDR1 as SEHNR and CDR2 as FQNEAQ (reference sequence). CDR3 amino acids: CASSLVSAGQNSPLHF. The DNA for the CDR3 is TGTGCCAGCAGCTTAGTCTCGGCAGGGCAGAATTCACCCCTCCACTTT.

This clonotype was seen more than once but under ten times. This chain uses TRBV5-4 with TRBJ1-1; D is ambiguous. This CDR3 has 13 residues. Deletions cut 2 bases from V and 1 base from J, with 6 bases between. From germline, CDR1 is SGHNT and CDR2 YYREEE (reference sequence). CDR3 sequence: CASSFGTNTEAFF. CDR3 DNA sequence: TGTGCCAGCAGCTTCGGCACGAACACTGAAGCTTTCTTT.

The genes are TRBV20-1 and TRBJ1-1; D might be TRBD1 (5 bases). Germline V gene lookup returns CDR1 DFQATT and CDR2 SNEGSKA (reference sequence). The CDR3 is 14 residues long. V lost 0 bases and J 4 bases, leaving 12 bases between the germline ends. In nucleotides, the CDR3 is TGCAGTGCTAGAGACACGACAGTACGCACTGAAGCTTTCTTT. It is translated as CSARDTTVRTEAFF.